The entry below describes one T cell receptor beta chain. The data stem from a study of cytomegalovirus exposure and HLA in healthy donors. Sequencing was performed with immunoSEQ multiplex PCR; in TCRdb, only in-frame clones are kept and a portion is missing. The data hold about 200,000 clones, with 87% observed a single time. The receptor's source is a woman under 30 in good health and CMV-seropositive. The sequenced sample consisted of PBMCs.

CDR3 loop: CASSVPGGRRPYEQYF. CDR3 coding DNA: TGTGCCAGCAGTGTACCAGGGGGCCGGCGGCCCTACGAGCAGTACTTC. The chain carries TRBV7-2 and TRBJ2-7, with TRBD1 identical over 8 bases. The CDR3 has 16 residues. Germline assignment: CDR1 SGHTA and CDR2 FQGNSA. V lost 6 bases, J lost 2 bases, and 12 bases stayed unmatched.